The 18 T cell receptor beta chains below were found in one sample sequenced in a study of cytotoxic CD8 clonotypes in ibrutinib-treated CLL. The assay was immunoSEQ multiplex PCR, and TCRdb's table has in-frame clones only and misses some. The sample carries about 120,000 clones, about 58% recorded once. The sequences come from PBMCs, collected after 24 months of ibrutinib treatment. The receptors come from a human donor with chronic lymphocytic leukemia.

V gene TRBV18 combines with J gene TRBJ1-1; D ambiguous. Germline CDR1 KGHSH, CDR2 LQKENI. V was cut by 0 bases and J by 3 bases, with 14 bases left in between. This CDR3 has 16 residues. The CDR3 loop is CASSPPFIPGDTEAFF. CDR3 sequence (DNA): TGTGCCAGCTCACCACCGTTTATTCCGGGCGACACTGAAGCTTTCTTT.

V is TRBV4-1 and J is TRBJ1-2; D is uncertain. Germline V CDR1 and CDR2: MGHRA, YSYEKL. Trimming left V 0 bases short and J 3 bases short, with 17 bases between. This CDR3 is 17 amino acids long. The CDR3 region is CASSQDVSPKIDYGYTF. The CDR3 DNA reads TGCGCCAGCAGCCAAGATGTCAGCCCCAAGATAGACTATGGCTACACCTTC.

The chain carries TRBV9 and TRBJ2-2; D could derive from TRBD1 or TRBD2 (6 bases each). V was clipped by 4 bases and J by 1 base, with 14 bases between them. The germline CDR1 and CDR2 sequences are SGDLS and YYNGEE. The CDR3 spans 16 residues. The CDR3 sequence is CASSPVGGRNTGELFF. For the CDR3, the DNA is TGTGCCAGCAGCCCAGTTGGGGGGCGGAACACCGGGGAGCTGTTTTTT.

The chain uses TRBV5-1 and TRBJ2-7; 9 nucleotides align to TRBD1. CDR3 length: 13 residues. V shed 7 bases and J 4 bases; nucleotides not matched to a gene: 6. The V gene's germline CDR1 is SGHRS and CDR2 YFSETQ. The CDR3 here is CASGDRAEYEQYF. DNA for the CDR3: TGCGCCAGCGGGGACAGGGCGGAATACGAGCAGTACTTC.

This chain joins TRBV6-4 and TRBJ2-7; TRBD1 is a possible D gene (7 bases). The germline gives CDR1 MRHNA, CDR2 SNTAGT. V shed 7 bases and J shed 3 bases, with 22 bases lying between them. The length of the CDR3 is 16 residues. The CDR3 DNA follows: TGTGCCAGCACTCCCCAGCCCAGGGGGGTCATCTACGAGCAGTACTTC. This codes for CASTPQPRGVIYEQYF.

This clone was detected once. The CDR3 DNA reads TGCGCCAGCAGCTTGTTCGGCAGGGAACCCCAAGAGACCCAGTACTTC. The encoded protein is CASSLFGREPQETQYF. J is TRBJ2-5 and V is TRBV5-1; possible D gene TRBD1, 5 bases. CDR1 and CDR2 from the germline V gene are SGHRS and YFSETQ. The CDR3 contains 16 residues. Deletions cut 1 base from V and 1 base from J, with 14 bases between. Full variable domain (rest looked up from reference TRBV5-1 and TRBJ2-5): KAGVTQTPRYLIKTRGQQVTLSCSPISGHRSVSWYQQTPGQGLQFLFEYFSETQRNKGNFPGRFSGRQFSNSRSEMNVSTLELGDSALYLCASSLFGREPQETQYFGPGTRLLVL.

The gene calls are TRBV5-1 and TRBJ2-5; 9 bases line up with TRBD1. The last part of the DNA fits TRBJ2-7 better; the J call may be wrong. CDR3 length: 14 residues. CDR1 and CDR2 (germline): SGHRS, YFSETQ. The CDR3 DNA follows: TGCGCCAGCAGCTTCGGACAGGGGAGGGGCGAGCAGTACTTC. As protein: CASSFGQGRGEQYF.

The CDR3 sequence is CASSTLSTGGDSSEAFF. In DNA form, the CDR3 reads TGTGCCAGTAGTACCCTATCGACAGGGGGCGACTCATCTGAAGCTTTCTTT. The V gene is TRBV19, the J gene TRBJ1-1; TRBD1 aligns across 10 bases. CDR3 size: 17 residues. Looked up from germline, CDR1 is LNHDA and CDR2 is SQIVND (reference sequence). V was pared by 4 bases and J by 6 bases, with 14 bases of the junction left unmatched.

The rearrangement uses TRBV19 and TRBJ2-5; a weak D match, TRBD2 (5 bases). CDR3 length: 14 amino acids. Trimming removed 3 bases from V and 1 base from J, with 9 bases in between. The germline gives CDR1 LNHDA, CDR2 SQIVND (reference sequence). DNA of the CDR3: TGTGCCAGTAGTATGGACTGGTCCCAAGAGACCCAGTACTTC. It yields the protein CASSMDWSQETQYF.

This clone was seen a single time. The chain joins TRBV19 to TRBJ2-5; TRBD2 agrees at 9 bases. This CDR3 contains 16 residues. Germline trimming cut 3 bases from V and 6 bases from J; bases unmatched to any gene: 11. Looked up from germline, CDR1 is LNHDA and CDR2 is SQIVND (reference sequence). The CDR3 DNA sequence: TGTGCCAGTAGTATTCTAGCGGGGAGCGTGGGAAAGACCCAGTACTTC. It encodes CASSILAGSVGKTQYF. Combining the CDR3 with reference TRBV19 and TRBJ2-5 gives the whole variable domain DGGITQSPKYLFRKEGQNVTLSCEQNLNHDAMYWYRQDPGQGLRLIYYSQIVNDFQKGDIAEGYSVSREKKESFPLTVTSAQKNPTAFYLCASSILAGSVGKTQYFGPGTRLLVL.

The chain combines TRBV29-1 with TRBJ1-1, with D unclear. The length of the CDR3 is 13 residues. Germline assignment: CDR1 SQVTM and CDR2 ANQGSEA. V was pared by 2 bases and J by 0 bases, with 7 bases between. Here the CDR3 reads CSVERIMNTEAFF. The CDR3 coding sequence is TGCAGCGTTGAACGGATTATGAACACTGAAGCTTTCTTT.

The table lists this clone with a few counts. The J gene is TRBJ1-2, the V gene TRBV29-1; 9 bases line up with TRBD1. V lost 0 bases, J lost 7 bases, and 9 bases stayed unmatched. CDR1 and CDR2 from the germline V gene are SQVTM and ANQGSEA. The CDR3 runs 15 residues. In DNA, the CDR3 is TGCAGCGTTGAAGATCCGGGGACAGGGAGTATTGGCTACACCTTC. Translated: CSVEDPGTGSIGYTF.

The chain couples TRBV7-2 to TRBJ2-1; D is possibly TRBD2 (6 bases). Trimming removed 5 bases from V and 16 bases from J, with 24 bases in between. The length of the CDR3 is 14 residues. The germline CDR1 and CDR2 sequences are SGHTA and FQGNSA. For the CDR3, the DNA is TGTGCCAGCAGCCGCTATCCTCTAAGCGGAGGGGCATTCTTC. Protein product: CASSRYPLSGGAFF.

This chain links TRBV2 with TRBJ1-5, with 7 nucleotides matching TRBD1. This CDR3 has 16 amino acids. The ends lost 5 bases at V and 10 bases at J; junction bases unmatched: 17. The germline gives CDR1 SNHLY, CDR2 FYNNEI. The CDR3: CASSLRGGTVFPPQHF. In nucleotides, the CDR3 is TGTGCCAGCAGTCTCCGGGGAGGGACAGTTTTTCCCCCCCAGCATTTT.

The gene calls are TRBV7-6 and TRBJ2-7; D gene uncertain. Deletions cut 5 bases from V and 3 bases from J, with 14 bases between. Germline values: CDR1 SGHVS, CDR2 FNYEAQ. The CDR3 extends over 14 amino acids. In DNA form, the CDR3 reads TGTGCCAGCAGCCTAGAAGGGTTTAGCTACGAGCAGTACTTC. Amino acids: CASSLEGFSYEQYF.

The CDR3 DNA reads as TGTGCCAGCTCACCATACGGTAGCACGGGAGGGTATAGCAATCAGCCCCAGCATTTT. This encodes CASSPYGSTGGYSNQPQHF. J is TRBJ1-5 and V is TRBV18; no clear D gene. Germline-derived CDR1 and CDR2 are KGHSH and LQKENI. The CDR3 is 19 residues long. V was clipped by 2 bases and J by 0 bases, with 20 bases between them. Full variable domain (outside the CDR3, taken from reference TRBV18 and TRBJ1-5): NAGVMQNPRHLVRRRGQEARLRCSPMKGHSHVYWYRQLPEEGLKFMVYLQKENIIDESGMPKERFSAEFPKEGPSILRIQQVVRGDSAAYFCASSPYGSTGGYSNQPQHFGDGTRLSIL.

The chain employs TRBV19 and TRBJ2-7; D uncertain. CDR3 size: 13 residues. Germline CDR1 reads LNHDA; CDR2 reads SQIVND (reference sequence). Between the trimmed V and J ends, which lost 1 base and 3 bases, there was a span of 7 bases. The CDR3 region is CASSIGRLYEQYF. DNA for the CDR3: TGTGCCAGTAGTATAGGCAGACTCTACGAGCAGTACTTC. The full variable domain, with the rest looked up from reference TRBV19 and TRBJ2-7, is DGGITQSPKYLFRKEGQNVTLSCEQNLNHDAMYWYRQDPGQGLRLIYYSQIVNDFQKGDIAEGYSVSREKKESFPLTVTSAQKNPTAFYLCASSIGRLYEQYFGPGTRLTVT.

The chain recombines TRBV6-4 with TRBJ1-1; D gene uncertain. The germline CDR1 and CDR2 sequences are MRHNA and SNTAGT. Between the trimmed V and J ends, which lost 4 bases and 3 bases, there was a span of 9 bases. The CDR3 totals 13 residues. CDR3 region: CASSVRWDTEAFF. CDR3 bases: TGTGCCAGCAGTGTAAGGTGGGACACTGAAGCTTTCTTT.